This entry features one TCR beta chain sequence. What it binds is unknown. This specimen comes from a study of shared clonotypes between healthy human individuals. On the study more broadly: Two female and a few male donors aged 18 to 49 were enrolled.

General study points: The rarefaction results pointed to incomplete sorted-subset sequencing despite large depth.

The length of the CDR3 is 15 residues. Germline assignment: CDR1 MDHEN and CDR2 SYDVKM. V was pared by 7 bases and J by 8 bases, with 23 bases between. Assay: immunoSEQ multiplex PCR; the TCRdb copy retains only in-frame clones and omits some. The sample lists 2.5 million or so clones, over 85% occurring once. The clonotype comes from a man aged 18 to 30 in good health. The V call is TRBV28, the J call TRBJ1-2, with D tentatively TRBD1 (5 bases). Sequencing input: naive CD4+ T cells sorted from blood. Documented subset: CD45RA+ positively selected. The CDR3 DNA reads TGTGCCAGCACCTCCAAGGACCGCCCGGGGGAGGGCTACACCTTC. It yields the protein CASTSKDRPGEGYTF.